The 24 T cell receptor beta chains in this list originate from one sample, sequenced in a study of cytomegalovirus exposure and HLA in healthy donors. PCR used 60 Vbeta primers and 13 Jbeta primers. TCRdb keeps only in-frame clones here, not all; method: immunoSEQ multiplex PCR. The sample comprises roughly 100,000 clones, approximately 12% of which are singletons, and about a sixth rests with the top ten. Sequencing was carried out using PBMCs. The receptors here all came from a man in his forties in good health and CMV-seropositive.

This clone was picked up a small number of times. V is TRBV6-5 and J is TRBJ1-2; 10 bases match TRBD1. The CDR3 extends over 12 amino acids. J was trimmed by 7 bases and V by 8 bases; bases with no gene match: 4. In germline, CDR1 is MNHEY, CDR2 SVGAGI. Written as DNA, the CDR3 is TGTGCCAGCCAGGGACAGGGGCCTGGCTACACCTTC. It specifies CASQGQGPGYTF.

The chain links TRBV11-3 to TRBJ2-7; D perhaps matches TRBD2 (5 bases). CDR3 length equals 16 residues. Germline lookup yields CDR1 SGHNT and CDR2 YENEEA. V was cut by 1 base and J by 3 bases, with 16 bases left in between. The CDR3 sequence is CASSLGQAGKVYEQYF. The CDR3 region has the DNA TGTGCCAGCAGCTTAGGGCAAGCCGGGAAAGTCTACGAGCAGTACTTC.

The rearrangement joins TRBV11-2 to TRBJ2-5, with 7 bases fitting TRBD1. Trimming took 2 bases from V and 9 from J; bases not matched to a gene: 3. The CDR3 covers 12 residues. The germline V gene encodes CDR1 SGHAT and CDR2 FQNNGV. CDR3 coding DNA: TGTGCCAGCAGCTTACCAGGGGGTCCCCAGTACTTC. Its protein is CASSLPGGPQYF.

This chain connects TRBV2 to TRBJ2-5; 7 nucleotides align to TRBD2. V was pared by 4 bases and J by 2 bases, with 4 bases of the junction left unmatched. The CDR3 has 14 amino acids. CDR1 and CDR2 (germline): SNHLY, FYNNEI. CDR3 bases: TGTGCCAGCAGTGTACCGGGACTACAAGAGACCCAGTACTTC. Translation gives CASSVPGLQETQYF.

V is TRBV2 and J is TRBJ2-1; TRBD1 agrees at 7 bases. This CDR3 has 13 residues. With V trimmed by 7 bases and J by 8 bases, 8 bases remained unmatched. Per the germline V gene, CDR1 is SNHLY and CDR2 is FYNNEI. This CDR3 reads CASTGQVVDEQFF. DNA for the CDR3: TGTGCCAGCACTGGACAGGTGGTGGATGAGCAGTTCTTC.

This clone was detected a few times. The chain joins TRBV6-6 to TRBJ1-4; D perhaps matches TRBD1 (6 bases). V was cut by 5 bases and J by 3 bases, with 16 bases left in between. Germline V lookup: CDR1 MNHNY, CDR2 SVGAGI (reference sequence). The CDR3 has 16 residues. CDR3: CASSRGGEWANEKLFF. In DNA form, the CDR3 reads TGTGCCAGCAGTCGAGGGGGGGAATGGGCTAATGAAAAACTGTTTTTT.

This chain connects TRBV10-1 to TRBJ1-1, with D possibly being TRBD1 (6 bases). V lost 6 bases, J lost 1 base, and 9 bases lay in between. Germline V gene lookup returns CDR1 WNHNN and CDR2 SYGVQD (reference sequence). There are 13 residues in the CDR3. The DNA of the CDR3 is TGCGCCAGCAGCGAACAGGGGAACACTGAAGCTTTCTTT. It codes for CASSEQGNTEAFF.

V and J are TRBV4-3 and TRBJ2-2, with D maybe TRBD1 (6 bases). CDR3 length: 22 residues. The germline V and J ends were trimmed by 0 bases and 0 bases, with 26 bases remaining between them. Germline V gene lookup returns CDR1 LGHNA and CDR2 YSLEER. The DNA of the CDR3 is TGCGCCAGCAGCCAAGATAATTGGGTCTCTGACGGGACACGTTCGAACACCGGGGAGCTGTTTTTT. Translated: CASSQDNWVSDGTRSNTGELFF.

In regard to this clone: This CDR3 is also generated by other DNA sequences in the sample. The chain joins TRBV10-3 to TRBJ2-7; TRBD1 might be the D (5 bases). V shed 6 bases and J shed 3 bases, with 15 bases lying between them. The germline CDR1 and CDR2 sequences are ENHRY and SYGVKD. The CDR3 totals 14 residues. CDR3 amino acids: CAISESRASYEQYF. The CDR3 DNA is TGTGCCATCAGCGAGAGCAGGGCCAGCTACGAGCAGTACTTC.

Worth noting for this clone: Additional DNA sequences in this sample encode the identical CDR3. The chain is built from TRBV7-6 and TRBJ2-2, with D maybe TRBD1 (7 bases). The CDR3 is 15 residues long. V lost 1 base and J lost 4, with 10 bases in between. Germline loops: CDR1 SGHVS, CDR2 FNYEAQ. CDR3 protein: CASSLGQGGTGELFF. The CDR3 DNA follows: TGTGCCAGCAGCTTAGGACAGGGAGGCACCGGGGAGCTGTTTTTT.

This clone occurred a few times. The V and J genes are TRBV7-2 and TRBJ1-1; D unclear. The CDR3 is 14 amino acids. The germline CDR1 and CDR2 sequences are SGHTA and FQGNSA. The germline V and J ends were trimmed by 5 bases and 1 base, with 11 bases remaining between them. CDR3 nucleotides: TGTGCCAGCAGCCCGAGACGGGGGAACACTGAAGCTTTCTTT. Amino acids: CASSPRRGNTEAFF.

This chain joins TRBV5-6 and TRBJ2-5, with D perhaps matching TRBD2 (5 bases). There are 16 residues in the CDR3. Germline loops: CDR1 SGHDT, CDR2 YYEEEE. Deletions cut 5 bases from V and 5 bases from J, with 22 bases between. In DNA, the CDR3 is TGTGCCAGCAGAATGCGCGCAAGAGGAACGGGGGAGACCCAGTACTTC. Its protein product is CASRMRARGTGETQYF.

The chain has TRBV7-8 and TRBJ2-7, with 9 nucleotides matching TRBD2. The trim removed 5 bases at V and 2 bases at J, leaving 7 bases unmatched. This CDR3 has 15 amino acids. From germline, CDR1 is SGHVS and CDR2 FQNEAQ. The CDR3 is CASSPVAGETYEQYF. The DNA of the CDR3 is TGTGCCAGCAGCCCCGTAGCGGGAGAGACCTACGAGCAGTACTTC.

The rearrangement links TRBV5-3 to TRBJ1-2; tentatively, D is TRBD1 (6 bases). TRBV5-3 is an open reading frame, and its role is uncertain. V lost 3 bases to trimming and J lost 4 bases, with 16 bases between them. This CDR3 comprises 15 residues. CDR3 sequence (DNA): TGTGCCAGAAGCTCGCTATTATTGGACAGCTATGGCTACACCTTC. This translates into CARSSLLLDSYGYTF.

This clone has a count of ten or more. CDR3 sequence: CASSVPGSYNEQFF. The DNA of the CDR3 is TGTGCCAGCAGCGTACCGGGGTCCTACAATGAGCAGTTCTTC. The chain has TRBV28 and TRBJ2-1; possibly TRBD2 for D (5 bases). The CDR3 has 14 residues. Germline-derived CDR1 and CDR2 are MDHEN and SYDVKM. The V and J ends lost 6 bases and 1 base respectively, with 10 bases between them.

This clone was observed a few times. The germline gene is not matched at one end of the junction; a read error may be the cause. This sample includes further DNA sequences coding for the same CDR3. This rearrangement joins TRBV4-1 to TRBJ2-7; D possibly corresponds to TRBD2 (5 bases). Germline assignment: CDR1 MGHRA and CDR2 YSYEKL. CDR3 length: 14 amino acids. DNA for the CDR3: TGTGCCAGCAGCCAAGATCGCCTAGCCCGAGAGCAGTACTTC. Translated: CASSQDRLAREQYF.

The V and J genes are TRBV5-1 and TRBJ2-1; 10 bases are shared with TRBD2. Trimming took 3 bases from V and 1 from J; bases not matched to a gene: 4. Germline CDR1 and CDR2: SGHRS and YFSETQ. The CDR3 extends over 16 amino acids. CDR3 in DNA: TGCGCCAGCAGCTCAGGGACTAGCGCATCCTACAATGAGCAGTTCTTC. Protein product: CASSSGTSASYNEQFF.

CDR3 sequence (DNA): TGTGCCAGCAGCTCGGCGACAGCTTTCCTTACCTATGGCTACACCTTC. Translating gives CASSSATAFLTYGYTF. The chain couples TRBV5-4 to TRBJ1-2; D might be TRBD1 (5 bases). CDR3 length: 16 residues. Germline CDR1 SGHNT, CDR2 YYREEE (reference sequence). The V end lost 3 bases, the J end lost 4 bases, and 19 bases lay between the germline ends.

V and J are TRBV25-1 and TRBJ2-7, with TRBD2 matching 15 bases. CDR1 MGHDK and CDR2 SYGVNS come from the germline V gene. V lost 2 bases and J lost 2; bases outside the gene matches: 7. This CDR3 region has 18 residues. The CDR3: CASSEQGTSGRPTYEQYF. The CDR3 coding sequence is TGTGCCAGCAGTGAACAGGGGACTAGCGGGAGGCCTACCTACGAGCAGTACTTC.

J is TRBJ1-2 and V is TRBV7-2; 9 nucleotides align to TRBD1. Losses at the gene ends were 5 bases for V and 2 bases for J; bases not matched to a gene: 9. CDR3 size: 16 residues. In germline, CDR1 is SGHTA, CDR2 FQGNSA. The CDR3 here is CASSLTGTGRNYGYTF. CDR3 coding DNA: TGTGCCAGCAGCCTAACCGGGACAGGGAGGAACTATGGCTACACCTTC.

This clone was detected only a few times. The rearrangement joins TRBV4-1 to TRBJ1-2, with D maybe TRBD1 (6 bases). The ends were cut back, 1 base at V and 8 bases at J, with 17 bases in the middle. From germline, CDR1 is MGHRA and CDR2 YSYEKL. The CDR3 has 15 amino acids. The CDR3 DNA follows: TGCGCCAGCAGCCAAGGTCTGACAGGCGTTTGGGGCTACACCTTC. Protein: CASSQGLTGVWGYTF.

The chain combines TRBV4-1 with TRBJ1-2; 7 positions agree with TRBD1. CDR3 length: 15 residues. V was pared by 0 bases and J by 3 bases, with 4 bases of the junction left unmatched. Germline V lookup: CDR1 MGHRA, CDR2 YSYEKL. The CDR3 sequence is CASSQDPGGYYGYTF. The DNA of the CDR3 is TGCGCCAGCAGCCAAGACCCAGGGGGTTACTATGGCTACACCTTC.

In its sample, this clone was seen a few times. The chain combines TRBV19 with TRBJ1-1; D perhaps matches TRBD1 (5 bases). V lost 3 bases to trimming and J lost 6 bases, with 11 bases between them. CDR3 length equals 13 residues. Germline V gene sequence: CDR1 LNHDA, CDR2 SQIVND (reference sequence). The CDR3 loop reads CASSISGFAEAFF. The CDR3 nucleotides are TGTGCCAGTAGTATTTCAGGGTTCGCTGAAGCTTTCTTT.

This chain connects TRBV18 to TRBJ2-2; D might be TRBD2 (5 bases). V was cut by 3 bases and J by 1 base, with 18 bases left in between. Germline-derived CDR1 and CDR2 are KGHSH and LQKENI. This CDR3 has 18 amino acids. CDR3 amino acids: CASSPSRILGVNTGELFF. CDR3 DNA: TGTGCCAGCTCACCCTCGCGGATATTGGGAGTGAACACCGGGGAGCTGTTTTTT.